These 18 T cell receptor beta chains came from one sample sequenced in a study of shared clonotypes between healthy human individuals. Only CD45RO-negative cells positively selected for CCR7 counted as naive CD8 cells, so terminally differentiated effector memory CD45RA+ cells were excluded. Repertoires were generated with immunoSEQ multiplex PCR, while TCRdb's copy carries only in-frame clones and drops some. The sample consists of approximately 2,000,000 clones, just under 95% of them appearing once. The specimen sequenced was naive CD8+ T cells from PBMCs. The receptor source for this set is a man younger than 35 in good health. Some clones in this sample may be carry-over from other donors' samples.

The V and J genes are TRBV4-1 and TRBJ1-3, with TRBD1 matching 7 bases. The ends lost 4 bases at V and 0 bases at J; junction bases unmatched: 3. CDR1 is MGHRA and CDR2 is YSYEKL in the germline V gene. This CDR3 is 15 amino acids long. CDR3 nucleotides: TGCGCCAGCAGCCCTTGGGACAGCTCTGGAAACACCATATATTTT. Translated, it gives CASSPWDSSGNTIYF.

This sequence joins TRBV28 and TRBJ2-7; 11 bases map to TRBD2. Germline CDR1 reads MDHEN; CDR2 reads SYDVKM. CDR3 length equals 16 residues. With 6 bases clipped from V and 4 bases from J, the junction kept 11 bases outside the gene matches. The CDR3 nucleotides read TGTGCCAGCAGCCTACCCACTAGCGGGAGTAAATACGAGCAGTACTTC. Protein sequence: CASSLPTSGSKYEQYF.

CDR3 coding DNA: TGTGCCAGCAGCTTGACAGGCGCTTTACCGGAGCAGTACTTC. This translates into CASSLTGALPEQYF. This chain joins TRBV27 and TRBJ2-7; D is possibly TRBD1 (6 bases). CDR3 size: 14 residues. V lost 6 bases and J lost 7, with 19 bases in between. Germline CDR1 MNHEY, CDR2 SMNVEV (reference sequence).

The chain joins TRBV28 to TRBJ1-3; 7 positions agree with TRBD1. The CDR3 has 17 amino acids. Germline lookup yields CDR1 MDHEN and CDR2 SYDVKM. V lost 6 bases and J lost 4; bases outside the gene matches: 15. The CDR3 sequence is CASSQSTGEGKGNTIYF. The CDR3 DNA reads TGTGCCAGCAGCCAAAGTACAGGGGAGGGGAAAGGAAACACCATATATTTT.

This clone has just one count. The rearrangement links TRBV4-2 to TRBJ2-1; a weak D match, TRBD2 (7 bases). Trimming took 4 bases from V and 6 from J, leaving 19 bases between them. There are 16 residues in the CDR3. Germline V gives CDR1 LGHNA, CDR2 YNFKEQ. The CDR3 region has the DNA TGTGCCAGCAGCCCTGGCGCGGGGGCGTTTGGCAATGAGCAGTTCTTC. Protein sequence: CASSPGAGAFGNEQFF.

This chain joins TRBV25-1 and TRBJ2-7, with a possible D match to TRBD2 (6 bases). The germline CDR1 and CDR2 sequences are MGHDK and SYGVNS. V lost 4 bases and J lost 4, with 17 bases in between. The CDR3 covers 15 residues. The CDR3 sequence is CASSAPGLMAYEQYF. CDR3 DNA sequence: TGTGCCAGCAGTGCCCCGGGACTGATGGCGTACGAGCAGTACTTC.

This chain connects TRBV7-9 to TRBJ2-3; D is uncertain. The V end lost 2 bases, the J end lost 2 bases, and 14 bases lay between the germline ends. The V gene's germline CDR1 is SEHNR and CDR2 FQNEAQ (reference sequence). There are 16 residues in the CDR3. CDR3 sequence: CASSLYKSAATDTQYF. In DNA form, the CDR3 reads TGTGCCAGCAGCTTATACAAGTCGGCAGCCACAGATACGCAGTATTTT.

V is TRBV4-3 and J is TRBJ2-1, with D tentatively TRBD1 (6 bases). With 1 base removed from V and 4 bases from J, the gap between germline ends came to 8 bases. Per germline, CDR1 LGHNA and CDR2 YSLEER. This CDR3 has 14 amino acids. The CDR3 nucleotides read TGCGCCAGCAGCCAAGGGGGGCAGTACAATGAGCAGTTCTTC. This gives the protein CASSQGGQYNEQFF.

The genes are TRBV5-1 and TRBJ1-4, with D possibly TRBD1 on 6 matching bases. V gave up 0 bases and J gave up 3 bases, with 12 bases separating them. CDR3 length equals 16 residues. Germline values: CDR1 SGHRS, CDR2 YFSETQ. In DNA, the CDR3 is TGCGCCAGCAGCTTGGGAGATTGGACAGCTAATGAAAAACTGTTTTTT. Translated, it gives CASSLGDWTANEKLFF.

The chain is built from TRBV4-1 and TRBJ2-7, with a weak D call TRBD1 (5 bases). With 4 bases removed from V and 0 bases from J, the gap between germline ends came to 16 bases. Germline CDR1 reads MGHRA; CDR2 reads YSYEKL. The CDR3 is 16 amino acids. This chain's CDR3 is CASSPSWGVTSYEQYF. Written as DNA, the CDR3 is TGCGCCAGCAGCCCGTCGTGGGGCGTAACCTCCTACGAGCAGTACTTC.

The chain combines TRBV9 with TRBJ1-1; D may be TRBD1 (5 bases). Germline V lookup: CDR1 SGDLS, CDR2 YYNGEE. Between the trimmed V and J ends, which lost 3 bases and 2 bases, there was a span of 20 bases. The CDR3 spans 17 residues. This CDR3 reads CASSATAGFVANTEAFF. CDR3 nucleotide sequence: TGTGCCAGCAGCGCGACCGCAGGGTTCGTAGCCAACACTGAAGCTTTCTTT. Supplemented by reference TRBV9 and TRBJ1-1, the full variable domain reads DSGVTQTPKHLITATGQRVTLRCSPRSGDLSVYWYQQSLDQGLQFLIQYYNGEERAKGNILERFSAQQFPDLHSELNLSSLELGDSALYFCASSATAGFVANTEAFFGQGTRLTVV.

The CDR3: CASSLATISFRGSRNEQFF. CDR3 nucleotide sequence: TGCGCCAGCAGCTTGGCCACAATTTCGTTTCGCGGGAGTCGCAATGAGCAGTTCTTC. V and J are TRBV5-1 and TRBJ2-1; 7 bases align to TRBD2. The CDR3 is 19 amino acids. The germline gives CDR1 SGHRS, CDR2 YFSETQ. Trimming took 0 bases from V and 6 from J; bases not matched to a gene: 18.

In the case of this clone: Other DNA sequences in this sample translate to the same CDR3. This chain uses TRBV9 with TRBJ2-7, with 10 positions matching TRBD2. After removal of 0 bases from V and 4 bases from J, the junction contained 1 base not matched to a gene. The CDR3 length is 14 residues. Germline V gene sequence: CDR1 SGDLS, CDR2 YYNGEE. The CDR3 here is CASSVGTSGYEQYF. In DNA, the CDR3 is TGTGCCAGCAGCGTAGGGACTAGCGGTTACGAGCAGTACTTC. Variable domain in full (rest from reference TRBV9 and TRBJ2-7): DSGVTQTPKHLITATGQRVTLRCSPRSGDLSVYWYQQSLDQGLQFLIQYYNGEERAKGNILERFSAQQFPDLHSELNLSSLELGDSALYFCASSVGTSGYEQYFGPGTRLTVT.

The chain combines TRBV9 with TRBJ2-3; D is undetermined. Trimming left V 0 bases short and J 7 bases short, with 12 bases between. The CDR3 runs 14 residues. Germline V gene lookup returns CDR1 SGDLS and CDR2 YYNGEE. The CDR3 sequence: CASSVGGERHTQYF. The CDR3, as DNA: TGTGCCAGCAGCGTAGGAGGAGAACGGCATACGCAGTATTTT.

The chain couples TRBV28 to TRBJ1-1, with 7 bases fitting TRBD1. Trimming took 5 bases from V and 5 from J; bases not matched to a gene: 8. Germline CDR1 MDHEN, CDR2 SYDVKM. This CDR3 has 14 residues. The CDR3 loop reads CASSDRTGATEAFF. CDR3 sequence (DNA): TGTGCCAGCAGTGACCGGACAGGAGCTACTGAAGCTTTCTTT.

This clone was recorded once. The CDR3 DNA follows: TGTGCCAGCAGCCCTGGGGACAGGGCCTACGAGCAGTACTTC. Protein sequence: CASSPGDRAYEQYF. The genes are TRBV5-4 and TRBJ2-7; 9 bases fit TRBD1. Germline lookup yields CDR1 SGHNT and CDR2 YYREEE (reference sequence). The length of the CDR3 is 14 residues. Germline trimming cut 4 bases from V and 2 bases from J; bases unmatched to any gene: 4.

The chain links TRBV11-1 to TRBJ2-3, with D perhaps being TRBD1 or TRBD2 (5 bases each). Between the trimmed V and J ends, which lost 5 bases and 4 bases, there was a span of 19 bases. This CDR3 has 16 amino acids. CDR1 and CDR2 from the germline V gene are SGHAT and FQDESV (reference sequence). The DNA for the CDR3 is TGTGCCAGCAGCCGAGGGGTCCGGGCTCGGGCAGATACGCAGTATTTT. Translated: CASSRGVRARADTQYF.

This clone came up once. The J gene is TRBJ2-7, the V gene TRBV10-1, with D tentatively TRBD1 (8 bases). The CDR3 has 15 residues. Germline values: CDR1 WNHNN, CDR2 SYGVQD (reference sequence). V was clipped by 0 bases and J by 5 bases, with 14 bases between them. The CDR3 nucleotides read TGCGCCAGCAGTGAGTCACAGGGGGGGATCCACGAGCAGTACTTC. It encodes CASSESQGGIHEQYF.